Listed below are T cell receptor beta chains from one sample, sequenced in a study of blood T cell repertoires in COVID-19. Profiling relied on immunoSEQ multiplex PCR, and the TCRdb table lists in-frame clones only, not all of them. The sample has roughly 260,000 clones, approximately 90% seen once. Input material: peripheral blood. The receptors were sampled from a man aged 55 to 69 who had recovered from COVID-19. Both conserved end residues are part of each CDR3. Fields, in order: CDR3 DNA, CDR3 protein, clone size, V gene, J gene, D gene. The D gene is left open where the match is weak. Size values are once, few and many counts, or a class for expanded clones, and some rows have none.

CDR3nt: TGTGCCAGTAGAGCCGAGCCGGGACTCCAAAGGGATACGCAGTATTTT; CDR3aa: CASRAEPGLQRDTQYF; abundance: .; v_gene: TRBV19; j_gene: TRBJ2-3; d_gene: .
CDR3nt: TGTGCCAGCACGGGGGGGGCGTACAATGAGCAGTTCTTC; CDR3aa: CASTGGAYNEQFF; abundance: .; v_gene: TRBV5-4; j_gene: TRBJ2-1; d_gene: TRBD2
CDR3nt: TGTGCCAGCAGCCCGTCAGCAGGGGAGCAGTACTTC; CDR3aa: CASSPSAGEQYF; abundance: .; v_gene: TRBV7-8; j_gene: TRBJ2-7; d_gene: .
CDR3nt: TGTGCCAGCAGCAAAGATGCGGGGGCGACCACCGGGGAGCTGTTTTTT; CDR3aa: CASSKDAGATTGELFF; abundance: .; v_gene: TRBV21-1; j_gene: TRBJ2-2; d_gene: .
CDR3nt: TGTGCCAGCAGCAAGCCAGGACCCCGAGGGACTGAAGCTTTCTTT; CDR3aa: CASSKPGPRGTEAFF; abundance: .; v_gene: TRBV7-2; j_gene: TRBJ1-1; d_gene: .
CDR3nt: TGTGCCAGCAGCTTTTTGCGGGGGAACACCGGGGAGCTGTTTTTT; CDR3aa: CASSFLRGNTGELFF; abundance: .; v_gene: TRBV5-5; j_gene: TRBJ2-2; d_gene: .
CDR3nt: TGCGCCAGCAATCTCGGCGGGGGGGCGAAAGATACGCAGTATTTT; CDR3aa: CASNLGGGAKDTQYF; abundance: .; v_gene: TRBV5-1; j_gene: TRBJ2-3; d_gene: TRBD2
CDR3nt: TGCGCCAGCAGTCAATTCCGCCGTGACAGGGGCGGCGGGACCCAGTACTTC; CDR3aa: CASSQFRRDRGGGTQYF; abundance: .; v_gene: TRBV23-1; j_gene: TRBJ2-5; d_gene: TRBD1
CDR3nt: TGTGCCAGTAGTGTGGGGACTAGCGGGGGACCAGAGACCCAGTACTTC; CDR3aa: CASSVGTSGGPETQYF; abundance: .; v_gene: TRBV19; j_gene: TRBJ2-5; d_gene: TRBD2
CDR3nt: TGTGCCAGCAGTGACAGGATCAATCAGCCCCAGCATTTT; CDR3aa: CASSDRINQPQHF; abundance: once; v_gene: TRBV19; j_gene: TRBJ1-5; d_gene: .
CDR3nt: TGTGCCAGCAGCCTCAGGGAAACTAACTATGGCTACACCTTC; CDR3aa: CASSLRETNYGYTF; abundance: few; v_gene: TRBV6-5; j_gene: TRBJ1-2; d_gene: .
CDR3nt: TGTGCCAGCAGCTTACTACTCGGGGATCCTTCGGGAGGGGCCAACGTCCTGACTTTC; CDR3aa: CASSLLLGDPSGGANVLTF; abundance: .; v_gene: TRBV11-2; j_gene: TRBJ2-6; d_gene: .
CDR3nt: TGTGCCAGCAGCTCCACCAGGGCCACTGAAGCTTTCTTT; CDR3aa: CASSSTRATEAFF; abundance: .; v_gene: TRBV11-3; j_gene: TRBJ1-1; d_gene: .
CDR3nt: TGTGCCAGCAGTGGTAGCGGGGAGCAAGAGACCCAGTACTTC; CDR3aa: CASSGSGEQETQYF; abundance: .; v_gene: TRBV2; j_gene: TRBJ2-5; d_gene: TRBD2
CDR3nt: TGTGCCAGCAGTCTAGACAGGGGGTTAGACGCTTTCTTT; CDR3aa: CASSLDRGLDAFF; abundance: .; v_gene: TRBV6-2/TRBV6-3; j_gene: TRBJ1-1; d_gene: TRBD1
CDR3nt: TGTGCCAGCTCACCTCAGGGTTTTTCCTACAATGAGCAGTTCTTC; CDR3aa: CASSPQGFSYNEQFF; abundance: .; v_gene: TRBV18; j_gene: TRBJ2-1; d_gene: .
CDR3nt: TGTGCCAGCAGTTATTCCCGGGACATTTCCTACGAGCAGTACTTC; CDR3aa: CASSYSRDISYEQYF; abundance: .; v_gene: TRBV6-5; j_gene: TRBJ2-7; d_gene: .
CDR3nt: TGTGCCACCAGCGCGCCCGGGACAGGGAGTGAAAAACTGTTTTTT; CDR3aa: CATSAPGTGSEKLFF; abundance: .; v_gene: TRBV15; j_gene: TRBJ1-4; d_gene: TRBD1
CDR3nt: TGTGCCAGCAGCTTAGGAGGGACAGGGGGCGGCTACACCTTC; CDR3aa: CASSLGGTGGGYTF; abundance: .; v_gene: TRBV7-9; j_gene: TRBJ1-2; d_gene: TRBD1
CDR3nt: TGTGCCAGCAGTGAAGGGACAGGCCCCTATGGCTACACCTTC; CDR3aa: CASSEGTGPYGYTF; abundance: .; v_gene: TRBV6-1; j_gene: TRBJ1-2; d_gene: TRBD1
CDR3nt: TGTGCCAGCAGCTGGGGCGGGGGACAGGGACCCCGAGCGGAAAAACTGTTTTTT; CDR3aa: CASSWGGGQGPRAEKLFF; abundance: .; v_gene: TRBV5-6; j_gene: TRBJ1-4; d_gene: TRBD1
CDR3nt: TGTGCCACCAGCAGAGAGAGGGCCGGCACAGATACGCAGTATTTT; CDR3aa: CATSRERAGTDTQYF; abundance: .; v_gene: TRBV15; j_gene: TRBJ2-3; d_gene: .
CDR3nt: TGCGCCAGCAGCTTGAACAGCAGAGGGGAGACCCAGTACTTC; CDR3aa: CASSLNSRGETQYF; abundance: .; v_gene: TRBV5-1; j_gene: TRBJ2-5; d_gene: .
CDR3nt: TGTGCCAGCAGCCCCGGGACAGGGGCACACAATGAGCAGTTCTTC; CDR3aa: CASSPGTGAHNEQFF; abundance: .; v_gene: TRBV13; j_gene: TRBJ2-1; d_gene: TRBD1
CDR3nt: TGTGCCAGCAGCCAAAATTCCAGGGCTCAAGCTTTCTTT; CDR3aa: CASSQNSRAQAFF; abundance: .; v_gene: TRBV27; j_gene: TRBJ1-1; d_gene: .
CDR3nt: TGCGCCAGCAGCCCCCCCGGACTAGCGGGGGGAGAGACCGGGGAGCTGTTTTTT; CDR3aa: CASSPPGLAGGETGELFF; abundance: .; v_gene: TRBV5-1; j_gene: TRBJ2-2; d_gene: TRBD2
CDR3nt: TGTGCCAGTAGTAAGACAGGGGCGGACGGGGAGCTGTTTTTT; CDR3aa: CASSKTGADGELFF; abundance: .; v_gene: TRBV19; j_gene: TRBJ2-2; d_gene: TRBD1
CDR3nt: TGTGCCAGTAGTATTCGTGGACAGGGTGGCAATCAGCCCCAGCATTTT; CDR3aa: CASSIRGQGGNQPQHF; abundance: .; v_gene: TRBV19; j_gene: TRBJ1-5; d_gene: TRBD1
CDR3nt: TGTGCCAGCAGCCATCTTTTCCAAGAGACCCAGTACTTC; CDR3aa: CASSHLFQETQYF; abundance: .; v_gene: TRBV3-1/TRBV3-2; j_gene: TRBJ2-5; d_gene: .
CDR3nt: TGTGCCAGTAGTGCCCCTAGCGGGGGGGTAGGCACAGATACGCAGTATTTT; CDR3aa: CASSAPSGGVGTDTQYF; abundance: .; v_gene: TRBV19; j_gene: TRBJ2-3; d_gene: TRBD2
CDR3nt: TGTGCCAGCAGCTTACGCCAGGGGGCTAGCGGGGAGCTGTTTTTT; CDR3aa: CASSLRQGASGELFF; abundance: .; v_gene: TRBV11-3; j_gene: TRBJ2-2; d_gene: TRBD1
CDR3nt: TGTGCCACCAGCGCCAGGGGGGCGACAACCTACGAGCAGTACTTC; CDR3aa: CATSARGATTYEQYF; abundance: .; v_gene: TRBV15; j_gene: TRBJ2-7; d_gene: .
CDR3nt: TGTGCCAGCAGCTTGGGGAGGTCGGACAGGAGGACGCAGTATTTT; CDR3aa: CASSLGRSDRRTQYF; abundance: .; v_gene: TRBV5-6; j_gene: TRBJ2-3; d_gene: TRBD1